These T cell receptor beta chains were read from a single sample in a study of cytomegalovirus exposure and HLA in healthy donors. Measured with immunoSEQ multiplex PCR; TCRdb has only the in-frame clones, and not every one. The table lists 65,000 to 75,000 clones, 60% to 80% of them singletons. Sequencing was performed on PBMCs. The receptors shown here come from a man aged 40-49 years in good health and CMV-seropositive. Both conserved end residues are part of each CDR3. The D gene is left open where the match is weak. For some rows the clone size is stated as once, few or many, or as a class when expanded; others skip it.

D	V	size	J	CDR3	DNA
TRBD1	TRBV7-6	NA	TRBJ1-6	CASSSGTGAYNSPLHF	TGTGCCAGCAGTTCCGGGACAGGGGCCTATAATTCACCCCTCCACTTT
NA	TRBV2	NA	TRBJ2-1	CASSGDPGNEQFF	TGTGCCAGCAGCGGAGACCCCGGCAATGAGCAGTTCTTC
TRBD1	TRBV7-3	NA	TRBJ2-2	CASSARTGADGELFF	TGTGCCAGCAGCGCCCGGACAGGGGCGGACGGGGAGCTGTTTTTT
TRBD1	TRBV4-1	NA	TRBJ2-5	CASSLGQALKETQYF	TGCGCCAGCAGCCTGGGACAGGCCCTAAAAGAGACCCAGTACTTC
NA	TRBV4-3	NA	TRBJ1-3	CASSQDTGSGNTIYF	TGCGCCAGCAGCCAAGATACCGGGTCTGGAAACACCATATATTTT
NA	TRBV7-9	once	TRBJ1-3	CASSLQGPSSGNTIYF	TGTGCCAGCAGCTTACAGGGGCCCAGCTCTGGAAACACCATATATTTT
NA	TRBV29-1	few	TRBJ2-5	CSVVSSQETQYF	TGCAGCGTTGTCTCCTCCCAAGAGACCCAGTACTTC
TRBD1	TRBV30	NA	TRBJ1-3	CAWSWDRSTTGVATIYF	TGTGCCTGGAGCTGGGACAGGTCCACCACCGGGGTGGCCACCATATATTTT
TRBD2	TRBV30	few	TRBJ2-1	CAWSVRAGGSWAEQFF	TGTGCCTGGAGTGTACGGGCGGGAGGCTCGTGGGCTGAGCAGTTCTTC
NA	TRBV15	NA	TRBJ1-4	CATSRGQTTANEKLFF	TGTGCCACCAGCAGAGGCCAGACGACAGCTAATGAAAAACTGTTTTTT
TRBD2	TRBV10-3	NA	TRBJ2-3	CAISEHRGTSGASTDTQYF	TGTGCCATCAGTGAGCATCGTGGGACTAGCGGGGCTAGCACAGATACGCAGTATTTT
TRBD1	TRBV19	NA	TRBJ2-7	CASSDLQGAGEQYF	TGTGCCAGTAGTGACCTACAGGGGGCGGGAGAGCAGTACTTC
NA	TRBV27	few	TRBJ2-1	CASGDSGYNEQFF	TGTGCCAGCGGAGATAGCGGCTACAATGAGCAGTTCTTC
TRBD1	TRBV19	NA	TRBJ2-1	CASSANRGNEQFF	TGTGCCAGTAGTGCTAACAGGGGAAATGAGCAGTTCTTC
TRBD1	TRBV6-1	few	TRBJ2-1	CASSQTGSYNEQFF	TGTGCCAGCAGCCAGACAGGGTCCTACAATGAGCAGTTCTTC
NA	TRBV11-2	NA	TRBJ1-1	CASSLVRIGVAREAFF	TGTGCCAGCAGCTTAGTACGGATCGGGGTAGCTAGAGAAGCTTTCTTT
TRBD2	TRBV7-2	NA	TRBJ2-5	CASSLSSSGAQETQYF	TGTGCCAGCAGCTTATCGTCTAGCGGGGCACAAGAGACCCAGTACTTC
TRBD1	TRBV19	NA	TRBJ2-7	CASSMGQLYEQYF	TGTGCCAGTAGTATGGGACAGTTATACGAGCAGTACTTC
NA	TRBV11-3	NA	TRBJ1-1	CASSLRAGDTEAFF	TGTGCCAGCAGCTTAAGGGCAGGGGACACTGAAGCTTTCTTT
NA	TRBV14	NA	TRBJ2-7	CASSQESRGKYF	TGTGCCAGCAGCCAAGAATCACGGGGGAAGTACTTC
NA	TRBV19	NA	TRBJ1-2	CASSMNREKDGYTF	TGTGCCAGTAGTATGAACAGGGAGAAAGATGGCTACACCTTC
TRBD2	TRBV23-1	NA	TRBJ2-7	CASSQSLAGPYEQYF	TGCGCCAGCAGTCAATCCCTAGCGGGCCCCTACGAGCAGTACTTC
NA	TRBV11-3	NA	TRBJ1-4	CASSLQGVTNEKLFF	TGTGCCAGCAGCCTACAGGGTGTAACTAATGAAAAACTGTTTTTT
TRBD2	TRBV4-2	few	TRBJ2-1	CASSQDLAGGREQFF	TGTGCCAGCAGCCAAGATTTAGCGGGGGGTCGCGAGCAGTTCTTC
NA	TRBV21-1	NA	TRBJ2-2	CASSRRNREKEWPNTGELFF	TGTGCCAGCAGCAGAAGAAACCGGGAAAAAGAATGGCCGAACACCGGGGAGCTGTTTTTT
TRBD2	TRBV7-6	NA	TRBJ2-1	CASRRLAGVSNEQFF	TGTGCCAGCAGAAGGCTAGCGGGAGTATCGAATGAGCAGTTCTTC
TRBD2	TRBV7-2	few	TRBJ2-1	CASSLGGGRINEQFF	TGTGCCAGCAGCTTAGGGGGCGGGAGGATCAATGAGCAGTTCTTC
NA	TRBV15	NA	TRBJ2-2	CATRGTTGGELFF	TGTGCCACCAGGGGCACAACTGGCGGGGAGCTGTTTTTT
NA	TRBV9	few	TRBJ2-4	CASSESAAKNIQYF	TGTGCCAGCAGCGAGAGTGCGGCCAAAAACATTCAGTACTTC
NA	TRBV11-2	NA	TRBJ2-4	CASSLAGSAKNIQYF	TGTGCCAGCAGCTTAGCGGGATCCGCCAAAAACATTCAGTACTTC
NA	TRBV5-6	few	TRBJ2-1	CASSRLRNEQFF	TGTGCCAGCAGCCGCCTCCGGAATGAGCAGTTCTTC
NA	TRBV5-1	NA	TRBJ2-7	CASSLSDRRPEQYF	TGCGCCAGCAGCTTATCCGACAGACGTCCGGAGCAGTACTTC
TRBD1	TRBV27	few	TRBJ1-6	CASSSGGEASYNSPLHF	TGTGCCAGCAGTTCAGGGGGTGAAGCATCCTATAATTCACCCCTCCACTTT
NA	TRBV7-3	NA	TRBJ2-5	CASSLNGPQETQYF	TGTGCCAGCAGCTTAAATGGGCCCCAAGAGACCCAGTACTTC
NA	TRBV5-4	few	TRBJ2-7	CASSSAGGLIYEQYF	TGTGCCAGCAGCTCGGCAGGGGGGCTCATCTACGAGCAGTACTTC
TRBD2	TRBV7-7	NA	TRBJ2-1	CASSLTYSGSAEQFF	TGTGCTAGCAGCCTAACCTATAGCGGGAGTGCTGAGCAGTTCTTC
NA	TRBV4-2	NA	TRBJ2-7	CASSQDSGGRINYEQYF	TGTGCCAGCAGCCAAGACTCAGGGGGGCGTATAAACTACGAGCAGTACTTC
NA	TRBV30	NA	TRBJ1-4	CAWSAGRGEKLFF	TGTGCCTGGAGTGCAGGGCGCGGTGAAAAACTGTTTTTT